This T cell receptor beta chain was identified during a study of beta chain features in type 1 diabetes (dated by TCRdb to the late 2010s). With regard to the full study: Mean age, gender distribution, total cell number and subset yield were not different between patients and healthy donors. A total of 90 million to 140 million sorted cells were examined across all samples, and RNA yield correlated strongly with the number of cells per subset. In the study, recently diagnosed type 1 diabetes patients and matched healthy donors were compared on the TCRB repertoires of their sorted circulating CD4+ T cell subsets. Regulatory and stem cell-like memory subsets were isolated from only 8 patients and roughly eight healthy donors, whereas naive and central memory subsets came from all 30 or so donors. Paper-wide results and their limitations: Because cDNA was sequenced instead of genomic DNA, activated cells with high expression could be over-represented, although the groups did not differ in activation or CD3 levels. Because the HLA sub-analyses included only small numbers of individuals, any influence of HLA type on TCRB rearrangement was left unresolved. Type 1 diabetes patients showed a moderate but significant shortening of TCRB CDR3 length in all four CD4+ subsets. Fewer insertions and more nucleotide deletions at VDJ recombination sites were observed in patients with type 1 diabetes, implying thymic rearrangement abnormalities. Shorter templates might have been favored by PCR, but patient and control samples were amplified and corrected together, so both groups would have been affected equally by any skew. Naive, central memory and regulatory TCRB repertoires appeared to be more alike among patients than among healthy donors.

Each donor gave one peripheral blood draw, averaging approximately 0.12 L, which was collected into heparinised tubes. A BD FACSAria II and a panel including CD45RO, CCR7, CD25, CD127, CD95 and CD27 were used to sort naive, central memory, regulatory and stem cell-like memory CD4+ T cells. Every sorted population had a purity above 98%. Right away, PBMCs were isolated by Lymphoprep density gradient centrifugation and were stained directly, with no culture step. So that batch effects would be minimized, each experiment stained and sorted samples in pairs, pairing one healthy donor with one patient. All of the isolated RNA was reverse transcribed with the High Capacity cDNA Reverse Transcription Kit, so expressed TCRB transcripts were sequenced. Deep immunoSEQ sequencing was applied to naive, central memory and regulatory T cell samples, giving an average of roughly 3.5 million total reads per sample. After sorted cells were lysed in RLT buffer, RNA was extracted with DNase-treated RNeasy Micro or Mini kits, with the choice depending on cell number. Each cell subset was processed on its own to prevent cross-contamination, while patient and healthy donor samples were processed together. The immunoSEQ multiplex PCR was used to amplify TCRB sequences from cDNA, yielding 87-bp fragments that span the CDR3 region. Sequencing of the amplicons was done on the Illumina HiSeq platform. From the authors' description of their analysis: Synthetic template baselines were used to correct PCR bias computationally, reads within Hamming distance 2 were collapsed, and singletons that could not be merged were discarded. Reads were aligned against IMGT so that V, D and J genes, CDR3 length and insertions or deletions at six rearrangement sites could be assigned. Within each subset, clonotype counts were normalized to sorted cell number, after which true diversity and Gini coefficients were computed with the tcR R package. Repertoire sharing was quantified using the overlap coefficient calculated on TCRB nucleotide sequences. TCRdb re-hosts the immuneACCESS table, in-frame sequences only. Its copies lack some clones; in the studies checked, an unresolved V gene accounts for under half of them, and the cause for the rest is not known. V and J calls and clone size are copied from that table; D and trimming were computed from the DNA. The sample includes tens of thousands of clones, with around 45% observed a single time. Clones ranked in the top ten supply 0.65% to 0.9% of the sample.

CDR1 is given as SGHRS and CDR2 as YFSETQ, both from the germline V gene. The cysteine opens and the phenylalanine closes a CDR3 of 13 amino acids. Solely the CDR3 DNA is kept, with 39 bases framed from the first base. V gives up 4 bases and J gives up 1 base, and the segment between their germline ends measures 8 bases. In the case of this clone: This receptor's antigen is unknown. Qualities for individual bases were not recorded, and no much larger clone is one base off.

The chain links TRBV5-1 with TRBJ2-5; TRBD2 is a possible D gene, resting on 6 matching bases. The TCR comes from a woman in her late teens or twenties in good health. The sequencing sample was made of central memory CD4+ T cells from blood. The CDR3 sequence is CASSPGVQETQYF. The DNA sequence follows: TGCGCCAGCAGCCCGGGGGTCCAAGAGACCCAGTACTTC.